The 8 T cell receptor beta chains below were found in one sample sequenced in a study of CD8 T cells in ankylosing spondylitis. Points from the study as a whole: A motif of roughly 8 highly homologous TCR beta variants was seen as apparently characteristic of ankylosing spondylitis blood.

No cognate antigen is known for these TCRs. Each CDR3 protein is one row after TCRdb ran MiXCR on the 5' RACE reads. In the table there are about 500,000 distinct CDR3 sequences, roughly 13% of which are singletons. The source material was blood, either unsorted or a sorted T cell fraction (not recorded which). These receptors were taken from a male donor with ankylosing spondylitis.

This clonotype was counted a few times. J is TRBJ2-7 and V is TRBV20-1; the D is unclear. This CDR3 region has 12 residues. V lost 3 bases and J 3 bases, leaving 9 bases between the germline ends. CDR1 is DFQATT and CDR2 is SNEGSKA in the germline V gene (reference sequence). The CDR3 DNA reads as TGCAGTGCTAGGTGGTTAAACTACGAGCAGTACTTC. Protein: CSARWLNYEQYF.

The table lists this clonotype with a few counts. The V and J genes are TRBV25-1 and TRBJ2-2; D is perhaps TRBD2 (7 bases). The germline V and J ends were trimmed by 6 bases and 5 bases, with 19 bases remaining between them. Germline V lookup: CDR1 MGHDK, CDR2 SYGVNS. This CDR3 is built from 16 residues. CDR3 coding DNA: TGTGCCAGCAGGCCTACAGGGAGGGCCAGTACCGGGGAGCTGTTTTTT. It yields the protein CASRPTGRASTGELFF.

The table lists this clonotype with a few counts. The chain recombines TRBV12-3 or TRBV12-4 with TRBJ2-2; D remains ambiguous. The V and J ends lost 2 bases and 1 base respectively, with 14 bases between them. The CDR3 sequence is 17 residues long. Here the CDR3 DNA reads TGTGCCAGCAGTTTACCCGCAGGCGCACTGAACACCGGGGAGCTGTTTTTT. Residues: CASSLPAGALNTGELFF.

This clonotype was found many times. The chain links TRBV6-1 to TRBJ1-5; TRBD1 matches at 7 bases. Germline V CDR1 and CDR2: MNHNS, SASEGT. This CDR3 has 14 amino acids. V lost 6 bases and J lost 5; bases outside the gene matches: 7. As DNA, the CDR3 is TGTGCCAGCAGCGCCGACAGGGCGTATCAGCCCCAGCATTTT. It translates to CASSADRAYQPQHF.

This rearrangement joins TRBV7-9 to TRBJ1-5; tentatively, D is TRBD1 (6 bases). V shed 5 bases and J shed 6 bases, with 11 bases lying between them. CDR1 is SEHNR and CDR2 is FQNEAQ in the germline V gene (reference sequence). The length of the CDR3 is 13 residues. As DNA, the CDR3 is TGTGCCAGCAGCCGGGACACGGCTCAGCCCCAGCATTTT. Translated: CASSRDTAQPQHF.

CDR3 in amino acids: CASNQGRGPYEQYF. The CDR3 DNA reads TGTGCCAGTAATCAGGGAAGGGGGCCCTACGAGCAGTACTTC. The chain employs TRBV19 and TRBJ2-7, with 7 positions matching TRBD1. The germline CDR1 and CDR2 sequences are LNHDA and SQIVND (reference sequence). The V and J ends lost 7 bases and 2 bases, in that order; junction bases with no gene match: 8. The CDR3 contains 14 residues. Full variable domain (outside the CDR3, taken from reference TRBV19 and TRBJ2-7): DGGITQSPKYLFRKEGQNVTLSCEQNLNHDAMYWYRQDPGQGLRLIYYSQIVNDFQKGDIAEGYSVSREKKESFPLTVTSAQKNPTAFYLCASNQGRGPYEQYFGPGTRLTVT.

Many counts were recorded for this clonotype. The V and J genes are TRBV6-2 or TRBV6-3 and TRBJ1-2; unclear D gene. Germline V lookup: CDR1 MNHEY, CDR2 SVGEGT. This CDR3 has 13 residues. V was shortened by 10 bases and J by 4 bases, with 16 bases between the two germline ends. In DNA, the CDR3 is TGTGCCAACAAACTAGAGGGAAGCTATGGCTACACCTTC. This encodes CANKLEGSYGYTF.

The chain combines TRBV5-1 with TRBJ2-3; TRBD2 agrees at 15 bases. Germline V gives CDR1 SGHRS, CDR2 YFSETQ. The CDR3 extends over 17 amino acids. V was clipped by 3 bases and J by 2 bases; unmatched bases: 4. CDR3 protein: CASSSGLAGGPTDTQYF. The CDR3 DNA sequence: TGCGCCAGCAGCTCGGGACTAGCGGGAGGCCCCACAGATACGCAGTATTTT.